This T cell receptor (beta chain) was captured in a study of cytomegalovirus exposure and HLA in healthy donors. Study-wide results and limits: There was a cluster of highly shared sequence variants that was likely a sequencing artifact. It was assumed in the presence/absence analyses that sequencing depth was roughly uniform across donors. The CMV antigen specificity of a few CMV-associated chains was confirmed through in vitro analysis. In a later analysis, specific HLA alleles were associated with 15,000 to 20,000 TCR beta sequences at a 0.05 false discovery rate.

In the PCR, 60 Vbeta and 13 Jbeta primers were used. TCRdb's copy holds only in-frame clones and misses some; the assay was immunoSEQ multiplex PCR. The sample lists 50,000 or so clones; roughly four fifths were seen once. Points on this clone: Its antigen is not known.

There are 13 residues in the CDR3. The V gene's germline CDR1 is SNHLY and CDR2 FYNNEI. This receptor was obtained from a boy between 10 and 17 years old in good health and CMV-seropositive. The chain couples TRBV2 to TRBJ2-5; maybe TRBD2 (5 bases). The J call may be mistaken, given a closer DNA end match to TRBJ2-7. Material: PBMCs. The CDR3 sequence is CASEGFDSYEQYF. DNA for the CDR3: TGTGCCAGCGAGGGTTTTGACTCCTACGAGCAGTACTTC.